The 18 T cell receptor beta chains reported below all come from one sample, sequenced in a study of neoadjuvant anti-PD-1 for oral cavity cancer. Generated by immunoSEQ multiplex PCR, the TCRdb table keeps only in-frame clones and is missing some. The sample lists 30,000 to 40,000 clones, around nine tenths occurring once. Sequencing was performed on PBMCs, taken before nivolumab (anti-PD-1) treatment. These receptors all come from a person aged 35 to 85 with oral cavity squamous cell carcinoma.

This chain links TRBV7-7 with TRBJ2-1, with 9 positions matching TRBD2. V dropped 1 base and J dropped 10; count of bases not matched to a gene: 2. The CDR3 totals 13 residues. Per germline, CDR1 SSHAT and CDR2 FNYEAQ (reference sequence). This CDR3 reads CASSLGAGGEQFF. The CDR3 region has the DNA TGTGCCAGCAGCTTAGGGGCGGGGGGGGAGCAGTTCTTC.

The chain is built from TRBV5-1 and TRBJ1-2; 7 bases line up with TRBD1. The CDR3 has 14 residues. V trimming: 4 bases; J trimming: 3 bases; junction bases outside the gene matches: 6. CDR1 and CDR2 from the germline V gene are SGHRS and YFSETQ. The CDR3 protein is CASSTQGTDYGYTF. The CDR3, as DNA: TGCGCCAGCAGCACACAGGGGACGGACTATGGCTACACCTTC.

The rearrangement links TRBV19 to TRBJ2-2; no clear D. Germline V lookup: CDR1 LNHDA, CDR2 SQIVND (reference sequence). The CDR3 is 13 residues long. The germline V and J ends were trimmed by 5 bases and 4 bases, with 8 bases remaining between them. CDR3 DNA: TGTGCCAGTAGTCCCCTATCCACCGGGGAGCTGTTTTTT. Translating gives CASSPLSTGELFF. Drawing the rest from reference TRBV19 and TRBJ2-2, the complete variable domain is DGGITQSPKYLFRKEGQNVTLSCEQNLNHDAMYWYRQDPGQGLRLIYYSQIVNDFQKGDIAEGYSVSREKKESFPLTVTSAQKNPTAFYLCASSPLSTGELFFGEGSRLTVL.

The chain combines TRBV6-1 with TRBJ1-5; D remains ambiguous. Germline V CDR1 and CDR2: MNHNS, SASEGT. The CDR3 covers 15 residues. Trimming shortened V by 4 bases and J by 1 base, and 11 bases separated the two germline ends. The CDR3 reads CASSGYSRSNQPQHF. CDR3 bases: TGTGCCAGCAGTGGATACAGTCGGAGCAATCAGCCCCAGCATTTT.

The chain is built from TRBV2 and TRBJ2-1; weak D call: TRBD2 (5 bases). The germline gives CDR1 SNHLY, CDR2 FYNNEI. The V and J ends lost 7 bases and 4 bases respectively, with 11 bases between them. The CDR3 is 13 residues long. CDR3 DNA: TGTGCCAGCAACGGAGCGGTATACAATGAGCAGTTCTTC. Protein product: CASNGAVYNEQFF.

This rearrangement joins TRBV13 to TRBJ2-7; the D is unclear. The V gene's germline CDR1 is PRHDT and CDR2 FYEKMQ (reference sequence). Trimming pared 2 bases from V and 6 bases from J, leaving 11 bases between. The CDR3 loop spans 13 amino acids. Written as DNA, the CDR3 is TGTGCCAGCAGCTTATTCCGCCAGAGCGAGCAGTACTTC. Residues: CASSLFRQSEQYF.

V is TRBV25-1 and J is TRBJ1-5, with D unclear. The germline V gene encodes CDR1 MGHDK and CDR2 SYGVNS. V shed 4 bases and J shed 0 bases, with 7 bases lying between them. CDR3 size: 14 residues. The CDR3 here is CASSVLNSNQPQHF. The CDR3 DNA sequence: TGTGCCAGCAGTGTGCTTAATAGCAATCAGCCCCAGCATTTT.

The chain links TRBV6-1 to TRBJ1-4, with D hard to call. V was shortened by 0 bases and J by 11 bases, with 7 bases between the two germline ends. Germline lookup yields CDR1 MNHNS and CDR2 SASEGT. The length of the CDR3 is 12 residues. The CDR3 reads CASSEAQLKLFF. CDR3 in DNA: TGTGCCAGCAGTGAAGCCCAGTTGAAACTGTTTTTT.

By frequency in the sample, this clone is large (0.1 to 1%). The V gene is TRBV7-9, the J gene TRBJ1-3; 10 nucleotides line up with TRBD1. The V gene's germline CDR1 is SEHNR and CDR2 FQNEAQ (reference sequence). V was pared by 6 bases and J by 0 bases, with 5 bases of the junction left unmatched. The length of the CDR3 is 16 residues. This chain's CDR3 is CASSSRDRGSGNTIYF. Here the CDR3 DNA reads TGTGCCAGCAGTTCCCGGGACAGGGGCTCTGGAAACACCATATATTTT.

V gene TRBV4-1 combines with J gene TRBJ1-4; D is uncertain. The germline CDR1 and CDR2 sequences are MGHRA and YSYEKL. This CDR3 has 15 amino acids. The V and J ends lost 4 bases and 3 bases respectively, with 12 bases between them. The CDR3 reads CASSRTALANEKLFF. As DNA, the CDR3 is TGCGCCAGCAGCCGGACGGCCCTGGCTAATGAAAAACTGTTTTTT.

This chain's CDR3 is CASSLGPRGGIGETQYF. CDR3 DNA sequence: TGTGCCAGCAGCTTAGGGCCCCGGGGGGGGATAGGAGAGACCCAGTACTTC. The rearrangement joins TRBV7-2 to TRBJ2-5; TRBD2 aligns across 8 bases. CDR1 and CDR2 from the germline V gene are SGHTA and FQGNSA. Trimming took 1 base from V and 4 from J; bases not matched to a gene: 11. There are 17 residues in the CDR3. The complete variable domain, with remaining parts taken from reference TRBV7-2 and TRBJ2-5, reads GAGVSQSPSNKVTEKGKDVELRCDPISGHTALYWYRQSLGQGLEFLIYFQGNSAPDKSGLPSDRFSAERTGGSVSTLTIQRTQQEDSAVYLCASSLGPRGGIGETQYFGPGTRLLVL.

The J gene is TRBJ1-1, the V gene TRBV7-9, with no clear D. The germline gives CDR1 SEHNR, CDR2 FQNEAQ (reference sequence). V dropped 2 bases and J dropped 6 bases, with 10 bases sitting between them. The CDR3 is 13 residues long. CDR3 protein: CASSLNDRAEAFF. The CDR3 DNA reads as TGTGCCAGCAGCTTAAATGATCGGGCTGAAGCTTTCTTT.

The chain recombines TRBV19 with TRBJ2-5, with 10 bases lining up with TRBD1. Trimming cost V 1 base and J 1 base; bases outside gene matches: 3. This CDR3 is built from 16 residues. Germline loops: CDR1 LNHDA, CDR2 SQIVND (reference sequence). The CDR3 DNA reads TGTGCCAGTAGTATAGGCGGGACAGGGGTCCAAGAGACCCAGTACTTC. It translates to CASSIGGTGVQETQYF.

The V gene is TRBV7-3, the J gene TRBJ2-2; D not resolved. The CDR3 contains 13 residues. The germline V gene encodes CDR1 SGHTA and CDR2 FQGTGA. Trimming removed 0 bases at V and 5 bases at J, with 4 bases between. The CDR3 DNA reads TGTGCCAGCAGCTTAACCTCAACCGGGGAGCTGTTTTTT. It translates to CASSLTSTGELFF.

This sequence joins TRBV30 and TRBJ1-4; D gene ambiguous. CDR1 and CDR2 from the germline V gene are GTSNPN and SVGIG (reference sequence). V was clipped by 0 bases and J by 5 bases, with 7 bases between them. The CDR3 is 13 residues long. This CDR3 reads CAWSVIRNEKLFF. CDR3 bases: TGTGCCTGGAGTGTAATCAGAAATGAAAAACTGTTTTTT.

The chain employs TRBV5-4 and TRBJ2-7; unclear D gene. The germline V gene encodes CDR1 SGHNT and CDR2 YYREEE (reference sequence). This CDR3 has 14 residues. V was trimmed by 1 base and J by 6 bases, leaving 14 bases between them. The DNA for the CDR3 is TGTGCCAGCAGCTTGTTGTCATCTCAATCCGAGCAGTACTTC. It translates to CASSLLSSQSEQYF. Full variable domain (outside the CDR3, taken from reference TRBV5-4 and TRBJ2-7): ETGVTQSPTHLIKTRGQQVTLRCSSQSGHNTVSWYQQALGQGPQFIFQYYREEENGRGNFPPRFSGLQFPNYSSELNVNALELDDSALYLCASSLLSSQSEQYFGPGTRLTVT.

In DNA form, the CDR3 reads TGTGCCAGCAGCTTAGTATCCCTAGCGGGGGGCTACGAGCAGTACTTC. It yields the protein CASSLVSLAGGYEQYF. The chain employs TRBV7-2 and TRBJ2-7; 11 nucleotides agree with TRBD2. J lost 3 bases, V lost 1 base, and 5 bases had no gene match. Germline CDR1 reads SGHTA; CDR2 reads FQGNSA. The CDR3 spans 16 residues.

The V gene is TRBV7-9, the J gene TRBJ1-5; D is undetermined. Germline-derived CDR1 and CDR2 are SEHNR and FQNEAQ (reference sequence). V lost 3 bases, J lost 0 bases, and 6 bases lay in between. The CDR3 is 14 residues long. CDR3 coding DNA: TGTGCCAGCAGCTTCCTAAATAGCAATCAGCCCCAGCATTTT. It yields the protein CASSFLNSNQPQHF.